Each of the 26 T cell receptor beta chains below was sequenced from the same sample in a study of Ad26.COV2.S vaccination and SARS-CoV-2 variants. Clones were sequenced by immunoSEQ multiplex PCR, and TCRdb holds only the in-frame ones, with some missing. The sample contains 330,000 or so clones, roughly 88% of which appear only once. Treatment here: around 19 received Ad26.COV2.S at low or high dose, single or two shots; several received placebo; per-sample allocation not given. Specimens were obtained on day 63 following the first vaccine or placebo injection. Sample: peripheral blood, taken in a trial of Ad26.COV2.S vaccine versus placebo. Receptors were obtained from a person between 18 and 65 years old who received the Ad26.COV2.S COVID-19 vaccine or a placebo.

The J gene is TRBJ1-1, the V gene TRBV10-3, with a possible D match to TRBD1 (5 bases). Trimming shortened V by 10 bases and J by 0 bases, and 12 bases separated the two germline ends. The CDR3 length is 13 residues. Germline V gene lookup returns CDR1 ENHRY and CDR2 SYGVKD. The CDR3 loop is CASEGRMNTEAFF. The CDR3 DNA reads TGTGCCAGCGAGGGGCGAATGAACACTGAAGCTTTCTTT.

The CDR3 DNA reads as TGTGCCAGCAGTTACTTTGGGGATTCACCCCTCCACTTT. Encoded protein: CASSYFGDSPLHF. This chain joins TRBV6-2 or TRBV6-3 and TRBJ1-6; D unclear. The V and J ends lost 1 base and 8 bases respectively, with 6 bases between them. Germline CDR1 MNHEY, CDR2 SVGEGT. The CDR3 has 13 amino acids.

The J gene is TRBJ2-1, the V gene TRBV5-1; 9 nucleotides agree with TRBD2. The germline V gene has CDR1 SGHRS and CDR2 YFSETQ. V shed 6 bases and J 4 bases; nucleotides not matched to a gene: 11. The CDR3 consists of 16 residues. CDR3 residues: CASNALLAGVYNEQFF. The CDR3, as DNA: TGCGCCAGCAACGCGCTCTTAGCGGGAGTATACAATGAGCAGTTCTTC. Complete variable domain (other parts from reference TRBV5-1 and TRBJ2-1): KAGVTQTPRYLIKTRGQQVTLSCSPISGHRSVSWYQQTPGQGLQFLFEYFSETQRNKGNFPGRFSGRQFSNSRSEMNVSTLELGDSALYLCASNALLAGVYNEQFFGPGTRLTVL.

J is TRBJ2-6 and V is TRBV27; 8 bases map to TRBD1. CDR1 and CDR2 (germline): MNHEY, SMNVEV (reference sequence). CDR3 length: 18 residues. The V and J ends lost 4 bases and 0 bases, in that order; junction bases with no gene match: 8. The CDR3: CASSSPGQVYSGANVLTF. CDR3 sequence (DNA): TGTGCCAGCAGTTCCCCGGGACAGGTCTACTCTGGGGCCAACGTCCTGACTTTC.

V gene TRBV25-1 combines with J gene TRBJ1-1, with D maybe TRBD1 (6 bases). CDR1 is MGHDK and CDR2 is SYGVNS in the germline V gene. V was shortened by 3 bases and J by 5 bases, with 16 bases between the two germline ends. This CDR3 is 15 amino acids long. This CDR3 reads CASSDGTGIGTEAFF. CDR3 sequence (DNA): TGTGCCAGCAGTGACGGTACAGGGATAGGGACTGAAGCTTTCTTT.

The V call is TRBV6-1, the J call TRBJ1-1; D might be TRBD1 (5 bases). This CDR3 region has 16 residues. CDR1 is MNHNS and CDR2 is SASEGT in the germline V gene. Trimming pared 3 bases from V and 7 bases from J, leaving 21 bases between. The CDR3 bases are TGTGCCAGCAGTGATTTTCATCCGGGACCCCGTGGTGAAGCTTTCTTT. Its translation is CASSDFHPGPRGEAFF.

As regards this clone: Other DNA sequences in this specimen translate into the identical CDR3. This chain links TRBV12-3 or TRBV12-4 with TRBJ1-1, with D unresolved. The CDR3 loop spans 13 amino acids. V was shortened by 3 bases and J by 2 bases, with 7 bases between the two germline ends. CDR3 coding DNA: TGTGCCAGCAGTTTTACTGTAAACACTGAAGCTTTCTTT. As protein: CASSFTVNTEAFF.

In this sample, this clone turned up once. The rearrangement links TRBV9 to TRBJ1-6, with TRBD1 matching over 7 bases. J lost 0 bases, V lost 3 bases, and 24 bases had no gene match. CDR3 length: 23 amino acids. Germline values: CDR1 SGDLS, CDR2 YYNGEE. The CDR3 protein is CASSAPVINRGQSYSSYNSPLHF. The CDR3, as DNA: TGTGCCAGCAGCGCCCCCGTAATTAACAGGGGCCAATCTTACAGCTCCTATAATTCACCCCTCCACTTT. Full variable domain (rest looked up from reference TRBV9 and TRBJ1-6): DSGVTQTPKHLITATGQRVTLRCSPRSGDLSVYWYQQSLDQGLQFLIQYYNGEERAKGNILERFSAQQFPDLHSELNLSSLELGDSALYFCASSAPVINRGQSYSSYNSPLHFGNGTRLTVT.

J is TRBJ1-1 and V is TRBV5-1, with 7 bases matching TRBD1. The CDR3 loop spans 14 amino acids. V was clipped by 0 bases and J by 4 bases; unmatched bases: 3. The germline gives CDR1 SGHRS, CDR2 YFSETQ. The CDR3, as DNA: TGCGCCAGCAGCTTGGGGGACAGAGGCACTGAAGCTTTCTTT. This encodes CASSLGDRGTEAFF.

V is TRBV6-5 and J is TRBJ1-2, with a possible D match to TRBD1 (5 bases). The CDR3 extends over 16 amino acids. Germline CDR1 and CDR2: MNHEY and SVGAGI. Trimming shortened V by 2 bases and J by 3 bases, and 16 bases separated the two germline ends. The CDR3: CASSYSLGRSDYGYTF. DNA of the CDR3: TGTGCCAGCAGTTACAGTTTGGGACGGTCGGACTATGGCTACACCTTC.

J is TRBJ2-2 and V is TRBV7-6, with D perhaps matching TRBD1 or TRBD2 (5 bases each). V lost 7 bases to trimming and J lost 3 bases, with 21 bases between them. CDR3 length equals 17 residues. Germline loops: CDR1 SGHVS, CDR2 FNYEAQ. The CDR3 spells CASTSSPGTADTGELFF. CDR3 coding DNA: TGTGCCAGCACCTCTTCCCCCGGGACGGCGGACACCGGGGAGCTGTTTTTT.

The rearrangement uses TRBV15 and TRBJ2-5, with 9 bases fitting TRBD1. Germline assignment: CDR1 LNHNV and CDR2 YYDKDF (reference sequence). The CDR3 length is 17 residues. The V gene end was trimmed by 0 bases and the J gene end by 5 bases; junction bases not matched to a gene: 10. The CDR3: CATSREAWTGAEETQYF. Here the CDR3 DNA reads TGTGCCACCAGCAGAGAGGCGTGGACAGGGGCTGAGGAGACCCAGTACTTC.

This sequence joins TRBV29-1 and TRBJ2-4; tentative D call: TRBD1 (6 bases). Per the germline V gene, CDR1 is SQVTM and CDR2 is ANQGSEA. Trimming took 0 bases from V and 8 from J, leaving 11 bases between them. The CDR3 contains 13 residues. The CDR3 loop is CSVEEWGPDIQYF. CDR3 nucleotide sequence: TGCAGCGTTGAAGAATGGGGGCCCGACATTCAGTACTTC.

The CDR3 nucleotides read TGTGCCAGCTCAGAGGCTAGAGGGAGCGAGCAGTTCTTC. Protein product: CASSEARGSEQFF. The genes are TRBV18 and TRBJ2-1; TRBD2 might be the D (5 bases). The CDR3 is 13 residues long. Trimming removed 5 bases at V and 10 bases at J, with 15 bases between. Germline V gene lookup returns CDR1 KGHSH and CDR2 LQKENI.

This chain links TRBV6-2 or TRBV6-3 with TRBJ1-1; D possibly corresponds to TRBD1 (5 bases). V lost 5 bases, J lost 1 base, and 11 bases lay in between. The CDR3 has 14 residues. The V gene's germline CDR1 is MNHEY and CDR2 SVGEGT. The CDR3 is CASSPGAWNTEAFF. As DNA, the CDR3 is TGTGCCAGCAGTCCCGGGGCTTGGAACACTGAAGCTTTCTTT.

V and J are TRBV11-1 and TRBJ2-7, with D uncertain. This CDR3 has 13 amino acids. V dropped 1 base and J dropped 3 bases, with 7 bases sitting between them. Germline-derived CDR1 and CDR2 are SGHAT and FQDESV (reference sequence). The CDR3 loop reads CASSLGVDYEQYV. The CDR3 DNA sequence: TGTGCCAGCAGCTTAGGAGTGGACTACGAGCAGTACGTC.

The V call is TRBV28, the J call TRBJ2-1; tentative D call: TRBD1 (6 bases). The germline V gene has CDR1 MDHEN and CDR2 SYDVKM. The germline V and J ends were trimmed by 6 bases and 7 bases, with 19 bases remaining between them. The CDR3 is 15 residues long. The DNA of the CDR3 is TGTGCCAGCAGCTTGGGCCAGGGGATAAGGAATGAGCAGTTCTTC. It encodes CASSLGQGIRNEQFF.

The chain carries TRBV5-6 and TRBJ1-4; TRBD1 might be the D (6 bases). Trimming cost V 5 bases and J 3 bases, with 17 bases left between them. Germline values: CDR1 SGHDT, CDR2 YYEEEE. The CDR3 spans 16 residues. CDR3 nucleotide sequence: TGTGCCAGCAGTTCCATACAGGGTGACGCTAATGAAAAACTGTTTTTT. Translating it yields CASSSIQGDANEKLFF.

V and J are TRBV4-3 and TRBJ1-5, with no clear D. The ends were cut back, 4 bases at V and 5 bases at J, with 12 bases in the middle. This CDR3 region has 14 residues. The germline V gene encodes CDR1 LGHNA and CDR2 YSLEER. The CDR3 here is CASSLVALDQPQHF. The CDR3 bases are TGCGCCAGCAGCCTGGTTGCCCTGGATCAGCCCCAGCATTTT.

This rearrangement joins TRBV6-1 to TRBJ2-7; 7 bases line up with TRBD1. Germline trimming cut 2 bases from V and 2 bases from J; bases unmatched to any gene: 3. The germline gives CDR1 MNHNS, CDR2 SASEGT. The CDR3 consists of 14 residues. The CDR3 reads CASSERGPTYEQYF. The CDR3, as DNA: TGTGCCAGCAGTGAAAGGGGGCCAACCTACGAGCAGTACTTC.

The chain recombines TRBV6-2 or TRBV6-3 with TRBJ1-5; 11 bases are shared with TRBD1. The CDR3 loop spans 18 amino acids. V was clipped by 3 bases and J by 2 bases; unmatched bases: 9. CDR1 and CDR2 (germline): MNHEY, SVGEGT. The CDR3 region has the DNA TGTGCCAGCAGTTATAGCAAGAGGGACAGGGGGGGCAATCAGCCCCAGCATTTT. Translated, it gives CASSYSKRDRGGNQPQHF.

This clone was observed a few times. The CDR3: CASSLAAVLHEKLFF. The DNA for the CDR3 is TGTGCCAGCAGCTTAGCGGCAGTTCTTCATGAAAAACTGTTTTTT. The chain couples TRBV7-9 to TRBJ1-4; D ambiguous. This CDR3 is built from 15 residues. Germline loops: CDR1 SEHNR, CDR2 FQNEAQ (reference sequence). V was trimmed by 0 bases and J by 6 bases, leaving 11 bases between them.

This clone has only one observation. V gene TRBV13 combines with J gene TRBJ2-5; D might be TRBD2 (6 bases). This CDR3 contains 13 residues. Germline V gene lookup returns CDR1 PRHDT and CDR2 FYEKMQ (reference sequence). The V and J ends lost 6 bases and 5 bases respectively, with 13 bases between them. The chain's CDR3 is CASSLRGMETQYF. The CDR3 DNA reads TGTGCCAGCAGTTTACGGGGGATGGAGACCCAGTACTTC.

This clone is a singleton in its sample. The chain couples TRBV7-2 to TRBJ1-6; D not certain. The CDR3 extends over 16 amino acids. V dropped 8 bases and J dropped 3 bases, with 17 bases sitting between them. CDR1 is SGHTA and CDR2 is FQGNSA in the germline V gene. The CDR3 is CASHFLGSGYNSPLHF. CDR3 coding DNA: TGTGCCAGCCACTTTTTGGGTTCCGGCTATAATTCACCCCTCCACTTT.

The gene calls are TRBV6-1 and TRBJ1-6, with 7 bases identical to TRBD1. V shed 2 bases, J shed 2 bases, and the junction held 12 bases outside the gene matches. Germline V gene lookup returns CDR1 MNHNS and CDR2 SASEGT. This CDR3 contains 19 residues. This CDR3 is CASSERGYTTGTYNSPLHF. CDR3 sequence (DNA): TGTGCCAGCAGTGAAAGGGGTTACACGACAGGGACCTATAATTCACCCCTCCACTTT.

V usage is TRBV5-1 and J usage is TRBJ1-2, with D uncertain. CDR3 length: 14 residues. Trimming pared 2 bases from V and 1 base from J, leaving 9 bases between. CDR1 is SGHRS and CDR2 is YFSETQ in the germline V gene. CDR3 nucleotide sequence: TGCGCCAGCAGCTTATCCCAGAATAACTATGGCTACACCTTC. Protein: CASSLSQNNYGYTF.